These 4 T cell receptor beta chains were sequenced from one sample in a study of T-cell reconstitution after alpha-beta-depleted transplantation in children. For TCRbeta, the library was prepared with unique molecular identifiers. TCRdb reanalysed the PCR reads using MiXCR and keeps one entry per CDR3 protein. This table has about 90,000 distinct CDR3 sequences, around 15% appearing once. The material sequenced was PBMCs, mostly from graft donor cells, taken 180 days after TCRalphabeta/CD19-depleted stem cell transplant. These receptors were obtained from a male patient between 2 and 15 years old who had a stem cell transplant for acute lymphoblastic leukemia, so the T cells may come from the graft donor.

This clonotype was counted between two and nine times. The CDR3: CSAPPAQSGGTEAFF. The DNA of the CDR3 is TGCAGTGCTCCCCCGGCCCAAAGTGGGGGGACTGAAGCTTTCTTT. The chain recombines TRBV20-1 with TRBJ1-1; D might be TRBD1 (5 bases). Looked up from germline, CDR1 is DFQATT and CDR2 is SNEGSKA (reference sequence). V shed 5 bases and J shed 5 bases, with 21 bases lying between them. CDR3 size: 15 residues.

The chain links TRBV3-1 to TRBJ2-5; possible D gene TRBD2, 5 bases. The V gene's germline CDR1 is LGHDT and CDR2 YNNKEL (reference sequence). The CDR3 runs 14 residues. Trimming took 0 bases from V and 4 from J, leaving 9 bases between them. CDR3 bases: TGTGCCAGCAGCCAAGATCGTGGACTAGAGACCCAGTACTTC. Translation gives CASSQDRGLETQYF.

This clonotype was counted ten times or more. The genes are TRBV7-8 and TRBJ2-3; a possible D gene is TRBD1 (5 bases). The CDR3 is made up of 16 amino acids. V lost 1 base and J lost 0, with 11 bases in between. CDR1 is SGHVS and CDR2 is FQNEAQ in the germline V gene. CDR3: CASSLDVAGSTDTQYF. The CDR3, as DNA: TGTGCCAGCAGCTTAGATGTCGCAGGGAGCACAGATACGCAGTATTTT.

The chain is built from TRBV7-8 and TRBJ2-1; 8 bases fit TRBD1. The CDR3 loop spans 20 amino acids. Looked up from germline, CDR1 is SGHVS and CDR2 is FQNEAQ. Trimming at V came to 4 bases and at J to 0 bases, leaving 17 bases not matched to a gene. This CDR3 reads CASSSERTGHVISSYNEQFF. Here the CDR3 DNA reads TGTGCCAGCAGCTCAGAAAGGACAGGGCACGTAATAAGCTCCTACAATGAGCAGTTCTTC.